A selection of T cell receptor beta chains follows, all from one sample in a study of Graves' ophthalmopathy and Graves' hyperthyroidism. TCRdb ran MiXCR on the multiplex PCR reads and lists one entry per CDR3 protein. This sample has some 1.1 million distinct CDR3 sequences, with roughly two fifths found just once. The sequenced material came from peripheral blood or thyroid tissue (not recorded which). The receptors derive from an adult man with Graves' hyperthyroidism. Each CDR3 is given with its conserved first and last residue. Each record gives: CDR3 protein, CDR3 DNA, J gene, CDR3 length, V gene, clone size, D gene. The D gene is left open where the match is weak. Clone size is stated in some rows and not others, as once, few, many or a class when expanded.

cdr3_aa: CAIRDGNNSPLHF
cdr3_nt: TGTGCCATCAGGGACGGTAATAATTCACCCCTCCACTTT
j_call: TRBJ1-6
cdr3_length: 13
v_call: TRBV10-3
clone_size: many
d_call: .

cdr3_aa: CASSTPGQGFGYTF
cdr3_nt: TGTGCCAGTAGTACCCCTGGACAGGGGTTTGGCTACACCTTC
j_call: TRBJ1-2
cdr3_length: 14
v_call: TRBV19
clone_size: many
d_call: TRBD1

cdr3_aa: CASSAYEGSSADGYTF
cdr3_nt: TGTGCCAGCAGCGCCTACGAGGGGTCTTCGGCGGATGGCTACACCTTC
j_call: TRBJ1-2
cdr3_length: 16
v_call: TRBV9
clone_size: .
d_call: .

cdr3_aa: CAISERTTGVTGELFF
cdr3_nt: TGTGCCATCAGTGAAAGAACGACAGGGGTTACCGGGGAGCTGTTTTTT
j_call: TRBJ2-2
cdr3_length: 16
v_call: TRBV10-3
clone_size: .
d_call: TRBD1

cdr3_aa: CSVTGTGGNYGYTF
cdr3_nt: TGCAGCGTTACAGGGACAGGGGGGAACTATGGCTACACCTTC
j_call: TRBJ1-2
cdr3_length: 14
v_call: TRBV29-1
clone_size: once
d_call: TRBD1

cdr3_aa: CASSPGGSWGAEAFF
cdr3_nt: TGCGCCAGCAGCCCGGGAGGCAGCTGGGGCGCTGAAGCTTTCTTT
j_call: TRBJ1-1
cdr3_length: 15
v_call: TRBV7-9
clone_size: .
d_call: .

cdr3_aa: CASRDGHGYTF
cdr3_nt: TGTGCCAGCCGGGACGGACATGGCTACACCTTC
j_call: TRBJ1-2
cdr3_length: 11
v_call: TRBV25-1
clone_size: .
d_call: .

cdr3_aa: CASSFDRPYEQYF
cdr3_nt: TGTGCCAGCAGCTTCGACAGGCCGTACGAGCAGTACTTC
j_call: TRBJ2-7
cdr3_length: 13
v_call: TRBV7-8
clone_size: few
d_call: .

cdr3_aa: CASSQTGSAQPQHF
cdr3_nt: TGTGCCAGCAGTCAAACAGGGTCTGCTCAGCCCCAGCATTTT
j_call: TRBJ1-5
cdr3_length: 14
v_call: TRBV2
clone_size: many
d_call: .

cdr3_aa: CASKDSGTGNTGELFF
cdr3_nt: TGTGCCAGCAAAGACTCCGGGACAGGGAACACCGGGGAGCTGTTTTTT
j_call: TRBJ2-2
cdr3_length: 16
v_call: TRBV2
clone_size: .
d_call: TRBD1

cdr3_aa: CASSHLDRAVFDGYTF
cdr3_nt: TGTGCCAGCAGCCACCTGGACAGGGCGGTTTTTGATGGCTACACCTTC
j_call: TRBJ1-2
cdr3_length: 16
v_call: TRBV7-2
clone_size: many
d_call: TRBD1

cdr3_aa: CASSLAGQGQGSGYTF
cdr3_nt: TGTGCCAGCAGCTTAGCGGGCCAAGGACAGGGGAGCGGCTACACCTTC
j_call: TRBJ1-2
cdr3_length: 16
v_call: TRBV7-9
clone_size: many
d_call: TRBD1

cdr3_aa: CASSQGRIGELFF
cdr3_nt: TGTGCCAGTTCGCAGGGAAGGATCGGGGAGCTGTTTTTT
j_call: TRBJ2-2
cdr3_length: 13
v_call: TRBV19
clone_size: many
d_call: .

cdr3_aa: CASSSGGFYGNTF
cdr3_nt: TGTGCCAGCAGCTCAGGGGGCTTCTATGGCAACACCTTC
j_call: TRBJ1-2
cdr3_length: 13
v_call: TRBV7-8
clone_size: .
d_call: TRBD1

cdr3_aa: CATSREGGFSYEQYF
cdr3_nt: TGTGCCACCAGCAGAGAGGGGGGCTTCTCCTACGAGCAGTACTTC
j_call: TRBJ2-7
cdr3_length: 15
v_call: TRBV15
clone_size: many
d_call: .

cdr3_aa: CASSSNRPTKELNTEAFF
cdr3_nt: TGTGCCAGCAGCTCCAACAGGCCAACGAAAGAATTGAACACTGAAGCTTTCTTT
j_call: TRBJ1-1
cdr3_length: 18
v_call: TRBV7-7
clone_size: .
d_call: .

cdr3_aa: CASSQELTGGGANVLTF
cdr3_nt: TGCGCCAGCAGCCAAGAATTGACGGGCGGTGGGGCCAACGTCCTGACTTTC
j_call: TRBJ2-6
cdr3_length: 17
v_call: TRBV4-3
clone_size: few
d_call: .

cdr3_aa: CAASAGGNTEAFF
cdr3_nt: TGTGCCGCCTCGGCAGGTGGGAACACTGAAGCTTTCTTT
j_call: TRBJ1-1
cdr3_length: 13
v_call: TRBV19
clone_size: many
d_call: .

cdr3_aa: CASSQHSGADTQYF
cdr3_nt: TGCGCCAGCAGCCAACATAGCGGGGCCGATACGCAGTATTTT
j_call: TRBJ2-3
cdr3_length: 14
v_call: TRBV4-1
clone_size: .
d_call: TRBD2

cdr3_aa: CASSQDPPTADGPQHF
cdr3_nt: TGTGCCAGCAGCCAAGATCCCCCGACGGCCGACGGGCCCCAGCATTTT
j_call: TRBJ1-5
cdr3_length: 16
v_call: TRBV4-2
clone_size: many
d_call: .

cdr3_aa: CASSRDREMASYGYTF
cdr3_nt: TGTGCCAGCAGTAGGGACAGGGAGATGGCGAGCTATGGCTACACCTTC
j_call: TRBJ1-2
cdr3_length: 16
v_call: TRBV2
clone_size: many
d_call: TRBD1

cdr3_aa: CATSDTPDRPPGELFF
cdr3_nt: TGTGCCACCAGTGATACTCCGGACAGGCCCCCCGGGGAGCTGTTTTTT
j_call: TRBJ2-2
cdr3_length: 16
v_call: TRBV24-1
clone_size: few
d_call: TRBD1

cdr3_aa: CSVDTSGREQYF
cdr3_nt: TGCAGCGTTGATACTAGCGGGAGGGAGCAGTACTTC
j_call: TRBJ2-7
cdr3_length: 12
v_call: TRBV29-1
clone_size: .
d_call: TRBD2

cdr3_aa: CSAPQVTFTEAFF
cdr3_nt: TGCAGTGCTCCACAGGTAACATTCACTGAAGCTTTCTTT
j_call: TRBJ1-1
cdr3_length: 13
v_call: TRBV20-1
clone_size: many
d_call: .

cdr3_aa: CASGFLAGQGGTGELFF
cdr3_nt: TGTGCTAGTGGTTTCCTCGCGGGACAGGGTGGCACCGGGGAGCTGTTTTTT
j_call: TRBJ2-2
cdr3_length: 17
v_call: TRBV12-5
clone_size: .
d_call: TRBD1

cdr3_aa: CASSLVAGRNTEAFF
cdr3_nt: TGTGCCAGCAGTTTAGTGGCAGGACGAAACACTGAAGCTTTCTTT
j_call: TRBJ1-1
cdr3_length: 15
v_call: TRBV5-1
clone_size: many
d_call: .

cdr3_aa: CASSETRERLYQETQYF
cdr3_nt: TGTGCCAGCAGTGAAACTCGGGAAAGATTGTACCAAGAGACCCAGTACTTC
j_call: TRBJ2-5
cdr3_length: 17
v_call: TRBV6-5
clone_size: once
d_call: .

cdr3_aa: CASSTDPRSSTEAFF
cdr3_nt: TGTGCCAGCAGTACGGACCCAAGGTCTAGCACTGAAGCTTTCTTT
j_call: TRBJ1-1
cdr3_length: 15
v_call: TRBV7-8
clone_size: many
d_call: .

cdr3_aa: CASSPPFLPQHF
cdr3_nt: TGTGCCAGCAGTCCACCGTTTTTGCCCCAGCATTTT
j_call: TRBJ1-5
cdr3_length: 12
v_call: TRBV28
clone_size: few
d_call: .

cdr3_aa: CASSGQGGKLFF
cdr3_nt: TGTGCCAGCAGTGGACAGGGGGGAAAACTGTTTTTT
j_call: TRBJ1-4
cdr3_length: 12
v_call: TRBV10-3
clone_size: .
d_call: TRBD1

cdr3_aa: CSARPPRGGNTEAFF
cdr3_nt: TGCAGTGCTAGACCCCCGAGGGGGGGGAACACTGAAGCTTTCTTT
j_call: TRBJ1-1
cdr3_length: 15
v_call: TRBV20-1
clone_size: .
d_call: .

cdr3_aa: CASSPRDRRTGELFF
cdr3_nt: TGTGCCAGCAGCCCCAGGGACAGGCGGACCGGGGAGCTGTTTTTT
j_call: TRBJ2-2
cdr3_length: 15
v_call: TRBV12-3/TRBV12-4
clone_size: .
d_call: TRBD1

cdr3_aa: CAISDSRTANQETQYF
cdr3_nt: TGTGCCATCAGTGACTCTAGGACAGCAAACCAAGAGACCCAGTACTTC
j_call: TRBJ2-5
cdr3_length: 16
v_call: TRBV10-3
clone_size: many
d_call: .

cdr3_aa: CASSLEKTGELFF
cdr3_nt: TGTGCCAGCAGCTTAGAGAAAACCGGGGAGCTGTTTTTT
j_call: TRBJ2-2
cdr3_length: 13
v_call: TRBV7-9
clone_size: .
d_call: .

cdr3_aa: CSARDLRLATDQGTQYF
cdr3_nt: TGCAGTGCTAGAGATCTCCGACTAGCGACGGACCAAGGGACCCAGTACTTC
j_call: TRBJ2-5
cdr3_length: 17
v_call: TRBV20-1
clone_size: few
d_call: TRBD2

cdr3_aa: CASSWDWSKGPFSGANVLTF
cdr3_nt: TGTGCCAGCAGCTGGGACTGGAGTAAGGGGCCGTTCTCTGGGGCCAACGTCCTGACTTTC
j_call: TRBJ2-6
cdr3_length: 20
v_call: TRBV5-4
clone_size: few
d_call: .

cdr3_aa: CASSSTGYPGYTF
cdr3_nt: TGTGCCAGCAGTTCAACAGGGTACCCTGGCTACACCTTC
j_call: TRBJ1-2
cdr3_length: 13
v_call: TRBV12-3/TRBV12-4
clone_size: .
d_call: .

cdr3_aa: CASSWTSRYEQYF
cdr3_nt: TGTGCCAGCAGTTGGACATCGCGCTACGAGCAGTACTTC
j_call: TRBJ2-7
cdr3_length: 13
v_call: TRBV6-2/TRBV6-3
clone_size: few
d_call: .

cdr3_aa: CASRDSHGEQYF
cdr3_nt: TGTGCCAGCCGGGACTCACATGGTGAGCAGTACTTC
j_call: TRBJ2-7
cdr3_length: 12
v_call: TRBV6-5
clone_size: many
d_call: .

cdr3_aa: CATRRQGSGANVLTF
cdr3_nt: TGTGCCACCCGTCGACAGGGCTCTGGGGCCAACGTCCTGACTTTC
j_call: TRBJ2-6
cdr3_length: 15
v_call: TRBV15
clone_size: .
d_call: TRBD1

cdr3_aa: CASSEALLAGDLETQYF
cdr3_nt: TGTGCCAGCAGTGAGGCCCTCCTAGCGGGAGACTTGGAGACCCAGTACTTC
j_call: TRBJ2-5
cdr3_length: 17
v_call: TRBV2
clone_size: few
d_call: TRBD2

cdr3_aa: CASSPGQGVEQYF
cdr3_nt: TGTGCCAGCAGCCCAGGACAGGGAGTCGAGCAGTACTTC
j_call: TRBJ2-7
cdr3_length: 13
v_call: TRBV7-9
clone_size: .
d_call: TRBD1

cdr3_aa: CACSARGTGGTGYTF
cdr3_nt: .
j_call: TRBJ1-2
cdr3_length: 15
v_call: TRBV25-1
clone_size: .
d_call: .

cdr3_aa: CAISFSGSGNQPQHF
cdr3_nt: TGTGCCATCAGTTTTTCGGGGAGCGGGAATCAGCCCCAGCATTTT
j_call: TRBJ1-5
cdr3_length: 15
v_call: TRBV10-3
clone_size: .
d_call: .

cdr3_aa: CASSFVPSGNTEKLFF
cdr3_nt: TGTGCCAGCAGCTTCGTCCCTAGTGGGAACACTGAAAAACTGTTTTTT
j_call: TRBJ1-4
cdr3_length: 16
v_call: TRBV7-9
clone_size: once
d_call: .

cdr3_aa: CASSPRRKQETQYF
cdr3_nt: TGTGCCAGCAGTCCAAGACGAAAACAAGAGACCCAGTACTTC
j_call: TRBJ2-5
cdr3_length: 14
v_call: TRBV27
clone_size: few
d_call: .

cdr3_aa: CASSLWCLSSYEQYF
cdr3_nt: TGTGCCAGCAGCTTATGGTGCTTGAGCTCCTACGAGCAGTACTTC
j_call: TRBJ2-7
cdr3_length: 15
v_call: TRBV7-8
clone_size: .
d_call: .